Listed here are 21 T cell receptor beta chains from one sample, sequenced in a study of neurological immune-mediated disorders. TCRdb recomputed calls from the 5' RACE reads with MiXCR, one row per CDR3 protein. The sample has more than 30,000 distinct CDR3 sequences, about 4% seen once. The sequenced material came from CD4+ T cells from blood. These receptors originate from a woman in her 40s in good health.

This clonotype was seen ten or more times. The J gene is TRBJ2-7, the V gene TRBV20-1; TRBD1 matches 12 bases. Trimming at V came to 6 bases and at J to 9 bases, leaving 12 bases not matched to a gene. Germline lookup yields CDR1 DFQATT and CDR2 SNEGSKA (reference sequence). The CDR3 runs 14 residues. The CDR3 DNA follows: TGCAGTGCCCCCCCGTTCGGGACAGGGGGCGGGCAGTACTTC. It is translated as CSAPPFGTGGGQYF.

This clonotype has ten or more counts. This sequence joins TRBV7-9 and TRBJ1-5; D gene uncertain. V dropped 1 base and J dropped 2 bases, with 0 bases sitting between them. Per the germline V gene, CDR1 is SEHNR and CDR2 is FQNEAQ (reference sequence). The CDR3 extends over 12 amino acids. The CDR3 nucleotides are TGTGCCAGCAGCTTAGGCAATCAGCCCCAGCATTTT. Protein product: CASSLGNQPQHF.

Many counts were recorded for this clonotype. The chain combines TRBV6-5 with TRBJ1-3; D remains unclear. Germline assignment: CDR1 MNHEY and CDR2 SVGAGI. V was pared by 0 bases and J by 2 bases, with 2 bases between. The CDR3 is made up of 13 amino acids. The CDR3 DNA reads TGTGCCAGCAGTTACTCGACTGGAAACACCATATATTTT. It codes for CASSYSTGNTIYF.

This clonotype was observed at least ten times. The rearrangement joins TRBV14 to TRBJ2-1; D possibly uses TRBD1 or TRBD2 (7 bases each). V lost 7 bases and J lost 1, with 11 bases in between. The CDR3 is made up of 14 amino acids. Germline CDR1 reads SGHDN; CDR2 reads FVKESK. CDR3 sequence: CASTQGGSYNEQFF. CDR3 DNA sequence: TGTGCCAGCACCCAGGGGGGGTCCTACAATGAGCAGTTCTTC.

This clonotype was recorded many times. The rearrangement links TRBV3-1 to TRBJ2-5, with TRBD2 matching over 10 bases. The CDR3 is 16 amino acids. V lost 3 bases to trimming and J lost 4 bases; unmatched junction nucleotides: 8. CDR1 is LGHDT, CDR2 YNNKEL, per germline (reference sequence). DNA of the CDR3: TGTGCCAGCAGCCACGAGCGGGGGGGTTTGGGAGAGACCCAGTACTTC. This translates into CASSHERGGLGETQYF.

This clonotype was picked up many times. The rearrangement links TRBV5-1 to TRBJ2-1; D is undetermined. The ends were cut back, 6 bases at V and 4 bases at J, with 14 bases in the middle. The CDR3 length is 14 residues. The germline gives CDR1 SGHRS, CDR2 YFSETQ. The CDR3 protein is CASTPKTEYNEQFF. CDR3 sequence (DNA): TGCGCCAGCACCCCCAAGACGGAGTACAATGAGCAGTTCTTC.

At least ten counts were recorded for this clonotype. This chain links TRBV20-1 with TRBJ2-1, with 10 nucleotides matching TRBD2. This CDR3 is built from 15 residues. V shed 5 bases and J 5 bases; nucleotides not matched to a gene: 9. The germline CDR1 and CDR2 sequences are DFQATT and SNEGSKA (reference sequence). CDR3 nucleotides: TGCAGTGCTGGGGATAGCGGGGGGCTGCACAATGAGCAGTTCTTC. Protein: CSAGDSGGLHNEQFF.

This clonotype was observed a single time. V usage is TRBV5-4 and J usage is TRBJ2-2, with TRBD1 matching 9 bases. V lost 0 bases to trimming and J lost 1 base; unmatched junction nucleotides: 10. The CDR3 has 19 residues. Germline CDR1 is SGHNT and CDR2 is YYREEE (reference sequence). The chain's CDR3 is CASSLGDRRQGVNTGELFF. The CDR3 region has the DNA TGTGCCAGCAGCTTGGGTGATCGAAGACAGGGGGTGAACACCGGGGAGCTGTTTTTT.

This clonotype was seen many times. Here the CDR3 DNA reads TGTGCCAGCAGTCCCGGGGCGGGTGCTGAAAAACTGTTTTTT. Protein: CASSPGAGAEKLFF. J is TRBJ1-4 and V is TRBV28; a weak D match, TRBD1 (5 bases). Trimming removed 5 bases from V and 7 bases from J, with 14 bases in between. CDR1 is MDHEN and CDR2 is SYDVKM in the germline V gene. This CDR3 has 14 residues.

There are many counts of this clonotype. J is TRBJ1-5 and V is TRBV7-2; weak D call: TRBD1 (5 bases). CDR3 length: 14 amino acids. Germline CDR1 is SGHTA and CDR2 is FQGNSA. V was cut by 1 base and J by 9 bases, with 13 bases left in between. The CDR3: CASSLGGPNGPQHF. The CDR3 DNA reads as TGTGCCAGCAGCTTAGGGGGCCCCAATGGGCCCCAGCATTTT.

This clonotype was recorded many times. This sequence joins TRBV20-1 and TRBJ1-4, with a tentative D call TRBD1 (5 bases). The germline V gene encodes CDR1 DFQATT and CDR2 SNEGSKA (reference sequence). Trimming cost V 0 bases and J 8 bases, with 16 bases left between them. The CDR3 covers 15 residues. The CDR3 coding sequence is TGCAGTGCTAGAGATCTAAGGCAGGGCTCCGAAAAACTGTTTTTT. This gives the protein CSARDLRQGSEKLFF.

This clonotype was recorded many times. V and J are TRBV27 and TRBJ2-7; D is unresolved. V was clipped by 3 bases and J by 4 bases, with 16 bases between them. The CDR3 contains 15 residues. Germline loops: CDR1 MNHEY, CDR2 SMNVEV (reference sequence). This CDR3 reads CASSFDSDERYEQYF. The CDR3, as DNA: TGTGCCAGCAGTTTTGACTCGGACGAGAGGTACGAGCAGTACTTC.

This clonotype has ten or more counts. V and J are TRBV3-1 and TRBJ2-7; D possibly corresponds to TRBD2 (6 bases). CDR3 length equals 19 residues. CDR1 is LGHDT, CDR2 YNNKEL, per germline (reference sequence). Trimming shortened V by 0 bases and J by 0 bases, and 21 bases separated the two germline ends. The CDR3 region has the DNA TGTGCCAGCAGCCAAGACTCCGTTCTTTGGGGGAGGAGCTCCTACGAGCAGTACTTC. The encoded protein is CASSQDSVLWGRSSYEQYF.

This clonotype was observed many times. The rearrangement uses TRBV7-2 and TRBJ2-3; 7 bases fit TRBD2. The CDR3 is 16 residues long. V shed 2 bases, J shed 4 bases, and the junction held 9 bases outside the gene matches. The germline gives CDR1 SGHTA, CDR2 FQGNSA. The CDR3, as DNA: TGTGCCAGCAGCTTAAGGCGGGGGATTACGGCAGATACGCAGTATTTT. Translating it yields CASSLRRGITADTQYF.

Only a few counts were recorded for this clonotype. The rearrangement links TRBV20-1 to TRBJ1-1, with D unresolved. Trimming shortened V by 4 bases and J by 3 bases, and 15 bases separated the two germline ends. CDR1 is DFQATT, CDR2 SNEGSKA, per germline (reference sequence). This CDR3 is built from 14 residues. The CDR3 DNA reads as TGCAGTGCTACGTCACTTTTTTGGGACACTGAAGCTTTCTTT. This gives the protein CSATSLFWDTEAFF.

This clonotype was counted ten times or more. V and J are TRBV5-1 and TRBJ1-1; 7 bases are a match to TRBD1. Germline V gene sequence: CDR1 SGHRS, CDR2 YFSETQ. V dropped 4 bases and J dropped 7; count of bases not matched to a gene: 16. The CDR3 consists of 16 residues. CDR3 amino acids: CASSPRPDRAIFEAFF. The CDR3 nucleotides read TGCGCCAGCAGCCCCCGGCCCGACAGGGCCATATTTGAAGCTTTCTTT.

There are a few counts of this clonotype. The V call is TRBV6-1, the J call TRBJ1-6, with D maybe TRBD1 (6 bases). CDR1 and CDR2 from the germline V gene are MNHNS and SASEGT. The CDR3 sequence is 13 residues long. Trimming removed 6 bases from V and 9 bases from J, with 12 bases in between. CDR3 residues: CASSTGLGSPLHF. The CDR3 region has the DNA TGTGCCAGCAGCACAGGGTTAGGTTCACCCCTCCACTTT.

This clonotype was found many times. The CDR3 spells CASSENRGLVDTQYF. The CDR3 nucleotides read TGTGCCAGCAGTGAGAACAGGGGGCTGGTGGATACGCAGTATTTT. The chain is built from TRBV28 and TRBJ2-3; 9 bases are shared with TRBD1. Unmatched junction bases numbered 9, after V lost 5 bases and J lost 6 bases. The CDR3 totals 15 residues. CDR1 is MDHEN, CDR2 SYDVKM, per germline.

This clonotype was found many times. The rearrangement uses TRBV5-1 and TRBJ2-5; D is perhaps TRBD2 (6 bases). V lost 7 bases to trimming and J lost 5 bases, with 15 bases between them. The V gene's germline CDR1 is SGHRS and CDR2 YFSETQ. CDR3 length: 13 residues. CDR3 nucleotide sequence: TGCGCCAGCGGAGGGGCTCCCTTGGAGACCCAGTACTTC. Its translation: CASGGAPLETQYF.

This clonotype has at least ten counts. The CDR3 spells CASSHSWTGPYEQYF. In DNA form, the CDR3 reads TGTGCCAGCAGCCATTCCTGGACAGGTCCCTACGAGCAGTACTTC. This chain links TRBV12-3 or TRBV12-4 with TRBJ2-7, with 7 bases lining up with TRBD1. Losses at the gene ends were 6 bases for V and 2 bases for J; bases not matched to a gene: 10. This CDR3 comprises 15 residues.

At least ten counts were recorded for this clonotype. This sequence joins TRBV20-1 and TRBJ2-7; D might be TRBD2 (7 bases). V gave up 0 bases and J gave up 2 bases, with 14 bases separating them. The CDR3 is made up of 15 amino acids. CDR1 is DFQATT and CDR2 is SNEGSKA in the germline V gene (reference sequence). The CDR3 DNA reads as TGCAGTGCTAGAGACCTCTTGGGGGGGCCCTACGAGCAGTACTTC. Translating it yields CSARDLLGGPYEQYF.